What follows are 17 T cell receptor beta chains derived from one specimen sequenced in a study of cytomegalovirus exposure and HLA in healthy donors. TCRdb keeps only in-frame clones here, not all; method: immunoSEQ multiplex PCR. This sample has fewer than 250,000 clones, with 80% to 90% found just once. The sequenced sample consisted of PBMCs. These TCRs come from a man between 18 and 35 years old in good health and CMV-seronegative.

The rearrangement links TRBV27 to TRBJ2-6; TRBD1 might be the D (5 bases). The CDR3 loop spans 16 amino acids. The germline V gene has CDR1 MNHEY and CDR2 SMNVEV (reference sequence). Deletions cut 4 bases from V and 1 base from J, with 11 bases between. The CDR3 DNA reads TGTGCCAGCAGTTCGACAGCCGCTTCTGGGGCCAACGTCCTGACTTTC. Its protein product is CASSSTAASGANVLTF. The entire variable domain, with the rest obtained from reference TRBV27 and TRBJ2-6, is as follows: EAQVTQNPRYLITVTGKKLTVTCSQNMNHEYMSWYRQDPGLGLRQIYYSMNVEVTDKGDVPEGYKVSRKEKRNFPLILESPSPNQTSLYFCASSSTAASGANVLTFGAGSRLTVL.

The rearrangement uses TRBV5-4 and TRBJ2-1; tentatively, D is TRBD1 (5 bases). Germline V gene lookup returns CDR1 SGHNT and CDR2 YYREEE (reference sequence). Trimming pared 2 bases from V and 6 bases from J, leaving 9 bases between. The CDR3 covers 13 residues. The CDR3 nucleotides are TGTGCCAGCAGCTTTAGTAGGGGCAATGAGCAGTTCTTC. Its protein is CASSFSRGNEQFF.

The rearrangement joins TRBV6-5 to TRBJ1-3, with D hard to call. The V end lost 6 bases, the J end lost 2 bases, and 14 bases lay between the germline ends. CDR3 length equals 15 residues. Germline assignment: CDR1 MNHEY and CDR2 SVGAGI. The DNA of the CDR3 is TGTGCCAGCAGCCCCGGGATCTCCCCTGGAAACACCATATATTTT. Protein sequence: CASSPGISPGNTIYF.

This clone was found a few times. The chain recombines TRBV19 with TRBJ2-7; D is perhaps TRBD2 (5 bases). Germline loops: CDR1 LNHDA, CDR2 SQIVND (reference sequence). The CDR3 is 15 amino acids. The ends were cut back, 3 bases at V and 4 bases at J, with 16 bases in the middle. The CDR3 DNA follows: TGTGCCAGTAGTATGTTACATGGGAGCTTATACGAGCAGTACTTC. It yields the protein CASSMLHGSLYEQYF.

The V and J genes are TRBV12-5 and TRBJ2-1; D call uncertain. This CDR3 region has 13 residues. Trimming left V 6 bases short and J 0 bases short, with 6 bases between. Germline-derived CDR1 and CDR2 are LGHNT and FRNRAP. CDR3 sequence: CASGSDSYNEQFF. The CDR3 DNA reads TGTGCTAGTGGCAGCGACTCCTACAATGAGCAGTTCTTC.

This clone was counted a few times. The V call is TRBV4-1, the J call TRBJ2-7; 9 bases match TRBD2. Unmatched junction bases numbered 16, after V lost 8 bases and J lost 2 bases. Germline assignment: CDR1 MGHRA and CDR2 YSYEKL. The CDR3 covers 17 residues. Here the CDR3 DNA reads TGCGCCAGCTACTCAAGCGGGAGGAGGATGAGGCCCTACGAGCAGTACTTC. This translates into CASYSSGRRMRPYEQYF.

As for this clone: The sample has other DNA sequences that encode this CDR3 too. The V and J genes are TRBV2 and TRBJ1-3, with D possibly TRBD1 on 5 matching bases. This CDR3 region has 14 residues. The ends were cut back, 2 bases at V and 2 bases at J, with 7 bases in the middle. Per germline, CDR1 SNHLY and CDR2 FYNNEI. The CDR3 sequence is CASSEQGTGNTIYF. CDR3 in DNA: TGTGCCAGCAGTGAACAGGGTACTGGAAACACCATATATTTT.

The chain is built from TRBV6-6 and TRBJ1-1, with D perhaps TRBD1 (5 bases). Per germline, CDR1 MNHNY and CDR2 SVGAGI (reference sequence). The length of the CDR3 is 14 residues. V was cut by 8 bases and J by 3 bases, with 16 bases left in between. This chain's CDR3 is CASASGGGYTEAFF. The CDR3, as DNA: TGTGCCAGCGCCTCTGGGGGGGGATACACTGAAGCTTTCTTT.

In this sample, this clone turned up once. The rearrangement links TRBV11-2 to TRBJ1-4; TRBD1 matches at 7 bases. After removal of 4 bases from V and 0 bases from J, the junction contained 2 bases not matched to a gene. The germline V gene encodes CDR1 SGHAT and CDR2 FQNNGV. CDR3 length: 15 residues. CDR3 region: CASSSTGATNEKLFF. CDR3 sequence (DNA): TGTGCCAGCAGCTCCACAGGGGCAACTAATGAAAAACTGTTTTTT.

The chain has TRBV5-1 and TRBJ1-1, with 7 bases lining up with TRBD1. The CDR3 spans 16 residues. With 0 bases clipped from V and 1 base from J, the junction kept 6 bases outside the gene matches. CDR1 and CDR2 from the germline V gene are SGHRS and YFSETQ. Written as DNA, the CDR3 is TGCGCCAGCAGCTTGGATCCCACAGGGGCGAACACTGAAGCTTTCTTT. Its translation: CASSLDPTGANTEAFF.

V usage is TRBV5-6 and J usage is TRBJ2-7; 8 bases align to TRBD2. Germline V lookup: CDR1 SGHDT, CDR2 YYEEEE. Germline trimming cut 2 bases from V and 7 bases from J; bases unmatched to any gene: 8. The CDR3 has 14 residues. CDR3 DNA: TGTGCCAGCAGCTTACCAGCGGGAGTGTTAGAGCAGTACTTC. It specifies CASSLPAGVLEQYF.

The chain has TRBV2 and TRBJ2-7, with D perhaps matching TRBD1 (6 bases). The germline V gene encodes CDR1 SNHLY and CDR2 FYNNEI. The CDR3 length is 13 residues. V was shortened by 4 bases and J by 7 bases, with 14 bases between the two germline ends. The CDR3 here is CASSARGFGEQYF. Written as DNA, the CDR3 is TGTGCCAGCAGTGCGAGGGGGTTTGGAGAGCAGTACTTC.

The chain recombines TRBV7-2 with TRBJ1-6; D remains ambiguous. CDR3 length: 14 residues. V lost 0 bases and J 5 bases, leaving 5 bases between the germline ends. Germline CDR1 and CDR2: SGHTA and FQGNSA. For the CDR3, the DNA is TGTGCCAGCAGCTTAGCATACAATAATTCACCCCTCCACTTT. This encodes CASSLAYNNSPLHF.

The chain combines TRBV27 with TRBJ1-4, with 8 bases aligning to TRBD1. The CDR3 covers 15 residues. V lost 6 bases and J lost 4; bases outside the gene matches: 7. The germline V gene encodes CDR1 MNHEY and CDR2 SMNVEV (reference sequence). The CDR3 loop is CASSLRTGNNEKLFF. CDR3 DNA: TGTGCCAGCAGCCTTAGGACAGGGAATAATGAAAAACTGTTTTTT.

The chain uses TRBV13 and TRBJ1-2; D uncertain. The CDR3 contains 13 residues. Trimming left V 6 bases short and J 8 bases short, with 16 bases between. Germline CDR1 and CDR2: PRHDT and FYEKMQ (reference sequence). In nucleotides, the CDR3 is TGTGCCAGCAGTCTAATTTCCATCGGGGGCTACACCTTC. Its translation is CASSLISIGGYTF.

The rearrangement uses TRBV15 and TRBJ2-5; TRBD1 aligns across 8 bases. Germline V lookup: CDR1 LNHNV, CDR2 YYDKDF (reference sequence). This CDR3 has 17 amino acids. Trimming took 2 bases from V and 5 from J; bases not matched to a gene: 13. The CDR3 bases are TGTGCCACCAGCAGACAACCCGCCGGGACAGGTGTGGAGACCCAGTACTTC. Encoded protein: CATSRQPAGTGVETQYF.

CDR3 sequence (DNA): TGTGCCAGTAGTATAGGGCGAGAGCGTTCCCACGAGCAGTACTTC. It codes for CASSIGRERSHEQYF. This rearrangement joins TRBV19 to TRBJ2-7; D is unclear. Trimming cost V 1 base and J 5 bases, with 15 bases left between them. Germline CDR1 and CDR2: LNHDA and SQIVND (reference sequence). The CDR3 length is 15 residues.